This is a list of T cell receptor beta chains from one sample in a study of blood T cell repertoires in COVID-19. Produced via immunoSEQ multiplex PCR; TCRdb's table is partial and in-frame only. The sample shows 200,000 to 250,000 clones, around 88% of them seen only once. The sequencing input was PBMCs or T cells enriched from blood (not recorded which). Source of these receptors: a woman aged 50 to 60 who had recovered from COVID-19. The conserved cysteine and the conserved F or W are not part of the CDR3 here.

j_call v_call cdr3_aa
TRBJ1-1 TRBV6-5 ASSYDSRTEAF
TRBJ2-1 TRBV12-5 AKPAGSSYNEQF
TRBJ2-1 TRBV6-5 ASSSSGGLFEQF
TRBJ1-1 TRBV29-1 SANLGQNTEAF
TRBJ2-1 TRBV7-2 ASSRTSGYYNEQF
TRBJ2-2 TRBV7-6 ASSMTSGSLTGELF
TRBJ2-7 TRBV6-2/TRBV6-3 ASSTGQGMFL
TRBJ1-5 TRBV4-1 ASSQEPGMGNQPQH
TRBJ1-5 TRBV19 ASSIYGRGRSNQPQH
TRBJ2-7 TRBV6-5 ASGRPGQGAGEQY
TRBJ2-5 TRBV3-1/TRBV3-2 ASNGAAGRGETQY
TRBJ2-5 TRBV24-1 ATSDFFGETQY
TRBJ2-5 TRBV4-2 ASSPELAGGQGTQY
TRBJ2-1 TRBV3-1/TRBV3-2 ASSPSPGLFYNEQF
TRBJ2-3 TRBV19 ASKMFGQPSTDTQY
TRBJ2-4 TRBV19 ASSDRTGTANIQY
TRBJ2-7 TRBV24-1 ATSDSGFRSYEQY
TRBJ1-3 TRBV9 ASTSSGNTIY